This TCR beta chain was sequenced for a study of shared clonotypes between healthy human individuals. Nashville, Tennessee was home to all donors, each a Caucasian adult. Extraction of genomic DNA in unsorted samples used about 90 million PBMCs. The CDR3 totals 13 residues. In germline, CDR1 is SGHRS, CDR2 YFSETQ. Trimming took off 0 bases at V and 15 bases at J, with 15 bases between the two ends. In the study's own analysis: ImmunoSEQ only sent back junction sequences with no quality scores, so filtering was done differently. Sequencing used immunoSEQ multiplex PCR; TCRdb keeps in-frame clones, though not all of them. V and J calls and clone size are given by that table; D and trimming were obtained from the DNA. Here the sample spans around 500,000 clones, around 80% being singletons.

This TCR derives from a woman aged 35 to 49 in good health. Some clones in this sample may be carry-over from other donors' samples. The V call is TRBV5-1, the J call TRBJ1-4; D possibly corresponds to TRBD1 (6 bases). Sequencing used PBMCs. The chain's CDR3 is CASSLAGLDSLFF. As DNA, the CDR3 is TGCGCCAGCAGCTTGGCCGGGCTGGACAGTTTGTTTTTT. Full variable domain (rest looked up from reference TRBV5-1 and TRBJ1-4): KAGVTQTPRYLIKTRGQQVTLSCSPISGHRSVSWYQQTPGQGLQFLFEYFSETQRNKGNFPGRFSGRQFSNSRSEMNVSTLELGDSALYLCASSLAGLDSLFFGSGTQLSVL.